These 3 T cell receptor beta chains originate from one sample sequenced in a study of beta chain features in type 1 diabetes. Study-wide findings and caveats: Patients with Type 1 diabetes showed moderately but significantly shorter TCRB CDR3s in all four CD4+ subsets.

Their recognized antigens are unknown. Isolated RNA was reverse transcribed in full, so expressed TCRB transcripts were sequenced. Repertoires were generated with immunoSEQ multiplex PCR, while TCRdb's copy carries only in-frame clones and drops some. The repertoire consists of around 280,000 clones, with about 15% occurring once and the leading ten covering around 0.015%. The specimen was naive CD4+ T cells from blood. Source of these receptors: a man aged 18 to 35 with type 1 diabetes.

The J gene is TRBJ2-1, the V gene TRBV9; perhaps TRBD2 as D (6 bases). Trimming cost V 0 bases and J 8 bases, with 15 bases left between them. The CDR3 loop spans 15 amino acids. CDR1 is SGDLS and CDR2 is YYNGEE in the germline V gene. The CDR3 DNA follows: TGTGCCAGCAGCGTAGTAGGAGGAGGGCCTCATGAGCAGTTCTTC. It codes for CASSVVGGGPHEQFF.

The rearrangement links TRBV6-6 to TRBJ2-5; possible D gene TRBD2, 6 bases. The germline V and J ends were trimmed by 6 bases and 5 bases, with 13 bases remaining between them. The CDR3 is 13 residues long. The germline gives CDR1 MNHNY, CDR2 SVGAGI (reference sequence). The CDR3 nucleotides read TGTGCCAGCAGACGCGACAGCGGGGAGACCCAGTACTTC. Translated, it gives CASRRDSGETQYF.

There are a few counts of this clone. At the DNA level, this CDR3 is encoded by other sequences in the same sample as well. This sequence joins TRBV7-2 and TRBJ1-5; D gene ambiguous. Trimming shortened V by 1 base and J by 5 bases, and 6 bases separated the two germline ends. Per the germline V gene, CDR1 is SGHTA and CDR2 is FQGNSA. The CDR3 has 13 amino acids. As DNA, the CDR3 is TGTGCCAGCAGCTTAGTTGGAGATCAGCCCCAGCATTTT. Amino acids: CASSLVGDQPQHF.